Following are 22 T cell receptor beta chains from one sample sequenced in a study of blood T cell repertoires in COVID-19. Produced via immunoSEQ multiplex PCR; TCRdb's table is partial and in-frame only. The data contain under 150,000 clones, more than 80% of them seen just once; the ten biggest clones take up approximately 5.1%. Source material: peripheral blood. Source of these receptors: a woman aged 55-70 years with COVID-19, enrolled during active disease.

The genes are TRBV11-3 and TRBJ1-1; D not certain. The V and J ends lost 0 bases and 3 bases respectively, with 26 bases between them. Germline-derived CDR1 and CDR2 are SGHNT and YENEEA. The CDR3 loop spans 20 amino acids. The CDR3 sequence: CASSLDRIINLARRDTEAFF. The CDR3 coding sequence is TGTGCCAGCAGCTTAGACCGAATAATTAACTTGGCCCGGCGGGACACTGAAGCTTTCTTT.

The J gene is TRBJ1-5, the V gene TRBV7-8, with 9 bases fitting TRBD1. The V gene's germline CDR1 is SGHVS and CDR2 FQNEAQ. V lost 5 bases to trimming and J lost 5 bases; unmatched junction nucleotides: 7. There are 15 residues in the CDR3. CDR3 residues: CASSLRGQGDQPQHF. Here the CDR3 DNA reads TGTGCCAGCAGCCTAAGGGGACAGGGCGATCAGCCCCAGCATTTT.

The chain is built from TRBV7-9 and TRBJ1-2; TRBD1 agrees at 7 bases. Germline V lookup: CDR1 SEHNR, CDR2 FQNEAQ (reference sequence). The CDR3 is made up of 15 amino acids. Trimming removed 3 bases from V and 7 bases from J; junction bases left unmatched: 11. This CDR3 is CASSFLSGGKAGYTF. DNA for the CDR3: TGTGCCAGCAGCTTTCTGTCAGGGGGTAAGGCTGGCTACACCTTC.

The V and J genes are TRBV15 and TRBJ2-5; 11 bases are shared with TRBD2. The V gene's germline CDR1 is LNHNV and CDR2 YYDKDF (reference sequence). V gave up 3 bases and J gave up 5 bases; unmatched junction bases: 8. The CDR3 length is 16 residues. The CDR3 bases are TGTGCCACCAGCAGGAAAACTAGCGGGGGTGGGGAGACCCAGTACTTC. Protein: CATSRKTSGGGETQYF.

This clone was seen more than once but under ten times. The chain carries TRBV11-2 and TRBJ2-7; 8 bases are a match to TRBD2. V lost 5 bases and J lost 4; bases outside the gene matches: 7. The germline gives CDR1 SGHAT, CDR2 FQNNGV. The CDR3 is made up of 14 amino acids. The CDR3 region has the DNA TGTGCCAGCAGCCAAACCCGGGGGGGATACGAGCAGTACTTC. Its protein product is CASSQTRGGYEQYF.

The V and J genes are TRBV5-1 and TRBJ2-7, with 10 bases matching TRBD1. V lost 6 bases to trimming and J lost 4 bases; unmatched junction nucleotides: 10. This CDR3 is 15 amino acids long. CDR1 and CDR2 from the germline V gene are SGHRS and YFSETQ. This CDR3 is CASTMGGQGLYEQYF. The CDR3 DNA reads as TGCGCCAGCACTATGGGGGGACAGGGGCTTTACGAGCAGTACTTC.

CDR3 amino acids: CASSNTGTVNSPLHF. DNA for the CDR3: TGTGCCAGCAGCAATACCGGGACAGTGAATTCACCCCTCCACTTT. V and J are TRBV7-9 and TRBJ1-6; 7 nucleotides agree with TRBD1. J gave up 7 bases and V 5 bases, and 8 bases lay outside the gene matches. The CDR3 contains 15 residues. CDR1 is SEHNR and CDR2 is FQNEAQ in the germline V gene (reference sequence).

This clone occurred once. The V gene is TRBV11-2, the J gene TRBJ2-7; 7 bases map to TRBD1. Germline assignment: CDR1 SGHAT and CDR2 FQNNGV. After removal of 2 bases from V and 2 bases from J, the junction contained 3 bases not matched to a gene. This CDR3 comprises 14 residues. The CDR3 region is CASSLTQGPYEQYF. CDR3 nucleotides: TGTGCCAGCAGCTTAACACAGGGGCCCTACGAGCAGTACTTC. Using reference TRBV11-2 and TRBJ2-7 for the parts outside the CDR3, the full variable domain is EAGVAQSPRYKIIEKRQSVAFWCNPISGHATLYWYQQILGQGPKLLIQFQNNGVVDDSQLPKDRFSAERLKGVDSTLKIQPAKLEDSAVYLCASSLTQGPYEQYFGPGTRLTVT.

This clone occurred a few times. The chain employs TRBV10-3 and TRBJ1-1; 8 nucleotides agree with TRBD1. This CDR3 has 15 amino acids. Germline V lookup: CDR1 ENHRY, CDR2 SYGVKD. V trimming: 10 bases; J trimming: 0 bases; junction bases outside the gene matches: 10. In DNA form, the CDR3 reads TGTGCCACCTGGTTAGGGACAGGCCTGAACACTGAAGCTTTCTTT. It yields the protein CATWLGTGLNTEAFF.

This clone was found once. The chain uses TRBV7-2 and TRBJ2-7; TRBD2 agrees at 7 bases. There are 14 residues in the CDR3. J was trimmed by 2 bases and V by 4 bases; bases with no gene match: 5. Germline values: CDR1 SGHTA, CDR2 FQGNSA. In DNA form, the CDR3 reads TGTGCCAGCAGCTCAAGCGGGGCGGCCTACGAGCAGTACTTC. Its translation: CASSSSGAAYEQYF. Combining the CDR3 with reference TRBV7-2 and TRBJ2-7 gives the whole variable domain GAGVSQSPSNKVTEKGKDVELRCDPISGHTALYWYRQSLGQGLEFLIYFQGNSAPDKSGLPSDRFSAERTGGSVSTLTIQRTQQEDSAVYLCASSSSGAAYEQYFGPGTRLTVT.

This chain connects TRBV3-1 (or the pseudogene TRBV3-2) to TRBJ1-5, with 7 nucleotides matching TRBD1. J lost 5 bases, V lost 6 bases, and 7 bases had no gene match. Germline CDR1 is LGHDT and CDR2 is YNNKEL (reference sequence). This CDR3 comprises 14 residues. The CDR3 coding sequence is TGTGCCAGCAGTCCACAGGGGCTTGATCAGCCCCAGCATTTT. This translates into CASSPQGLDQPQHF.

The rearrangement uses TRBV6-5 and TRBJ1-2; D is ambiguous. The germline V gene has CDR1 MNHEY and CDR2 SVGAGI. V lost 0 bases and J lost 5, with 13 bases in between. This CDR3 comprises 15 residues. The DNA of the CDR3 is TGTGCCAGCAGTTACTCTCGAGGGTCCTTGTATGGCTACACCTTC. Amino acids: CASSYSRGSLYGYTF.

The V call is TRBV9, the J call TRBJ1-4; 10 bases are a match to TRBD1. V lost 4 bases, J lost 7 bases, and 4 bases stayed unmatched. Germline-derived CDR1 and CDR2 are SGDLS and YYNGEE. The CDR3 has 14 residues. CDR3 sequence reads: CASSRTGGGEKLFF. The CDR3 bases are TGTGCCAGCAGCCGGACAGGGGGAGGTGAAAAACTGTTTTTT.

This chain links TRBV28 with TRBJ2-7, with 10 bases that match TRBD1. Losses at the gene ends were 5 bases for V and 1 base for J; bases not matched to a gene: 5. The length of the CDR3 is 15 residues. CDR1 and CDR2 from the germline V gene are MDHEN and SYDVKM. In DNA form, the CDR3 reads TGTGCCAGCAGTAAACCGGGACAGGGGTCCTACGAGCAGTACTTC. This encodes CASSKPGQGSYEQYF.

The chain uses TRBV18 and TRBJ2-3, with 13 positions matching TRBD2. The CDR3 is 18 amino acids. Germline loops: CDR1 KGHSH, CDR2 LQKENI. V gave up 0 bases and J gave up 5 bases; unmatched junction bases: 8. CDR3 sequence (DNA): TGTGCCAGCTCACCACCACTTAGGACTAGCGGGGGCCTAGATACGCAGTATTTT. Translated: CASSPPLRTSGGLDTQYF. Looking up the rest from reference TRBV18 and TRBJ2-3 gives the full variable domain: NAGVMQNPRHLVRRRGQEARLRCSPMKGHSHVYWYRQLPEEGLKFMVYLQKENIIDESGMPKERFSAEFPKEGPSILRIQQVVRGDSAAYFCASSPPLRTSGGLDTQYFGPGTRLTVL.

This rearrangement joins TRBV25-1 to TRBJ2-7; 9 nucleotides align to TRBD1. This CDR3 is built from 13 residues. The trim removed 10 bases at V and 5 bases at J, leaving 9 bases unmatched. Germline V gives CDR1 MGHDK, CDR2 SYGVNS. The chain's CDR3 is CAIRGGQGHEQYF. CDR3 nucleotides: TGTGCCATAAGGGGGGGACAGGGCCACGAGCAGTACTTC.

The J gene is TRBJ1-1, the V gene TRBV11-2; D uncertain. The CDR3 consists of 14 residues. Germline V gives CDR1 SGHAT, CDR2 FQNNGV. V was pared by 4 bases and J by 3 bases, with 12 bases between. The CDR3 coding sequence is TGTGCCAGCAGCTCAGGATCGCGGGACACTGAAGCTTTCTTT. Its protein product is CASSSGSRDTEAFF.

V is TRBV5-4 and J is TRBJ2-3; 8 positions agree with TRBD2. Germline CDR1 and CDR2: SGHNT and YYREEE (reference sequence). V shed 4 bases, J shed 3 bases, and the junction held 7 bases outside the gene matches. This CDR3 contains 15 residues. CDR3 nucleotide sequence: TGTGCCAGCAGCCCGGAGACGGGGGGGACAGATACGCAGTATTTT. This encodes CASSPETGGTDTQYF.

CDR3 region: CASSSQVWNTEAFF. The DNA for the CDR3 is TGTGCCAGCAGCTCACAGGTCTGGAACACTGAAGCTTTCTTT. V is TRBV5-6 and J is TRBJ1-1; TRBD1 is a possible D gene (5 bases). V was shortened by 3 bases and J by 1 base, with 10 bases between the two germline ends. Germline-derived CDR1 and CDR2 are SGHDT and YYEEEE. The CDR3 contains 14 residues.

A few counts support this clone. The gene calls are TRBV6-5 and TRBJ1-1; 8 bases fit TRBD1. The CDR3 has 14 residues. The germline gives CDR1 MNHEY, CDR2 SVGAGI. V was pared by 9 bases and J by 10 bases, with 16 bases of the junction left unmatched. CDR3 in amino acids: CASSTGGRFGRAFF. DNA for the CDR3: TGTGCCAGTTCCACAGGGGGGCGCTTCGGTCGAGCTTTCTTT.

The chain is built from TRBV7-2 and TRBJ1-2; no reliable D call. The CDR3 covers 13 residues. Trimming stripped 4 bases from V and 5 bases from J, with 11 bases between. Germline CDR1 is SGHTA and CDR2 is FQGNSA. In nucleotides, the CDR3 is TGTGCCAGCAGCTCCGGGGTGGGATATGGCTACACCTTC. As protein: CASSSGVGYGYTF.

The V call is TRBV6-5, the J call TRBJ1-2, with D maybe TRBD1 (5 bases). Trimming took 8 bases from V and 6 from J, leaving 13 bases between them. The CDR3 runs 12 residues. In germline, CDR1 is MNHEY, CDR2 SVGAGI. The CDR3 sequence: CASCQGGHGYTF. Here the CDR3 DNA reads TGTGCCAGCTGCCAGGGCGGTCATGGCTACACCTTC.